This TCR beta chain is from a study of Ad26.COV2.S vaccination and SARS-CoV-2 variants. Overall study findings and caveats: It is possible that the TCR breadth and depth analyses underestimated the total T cell responses.

The method was immunoSEQ multiplex PCR; TCRdb's version includes in-frame clones alone and lacks a portion of them. The data contain hundreds of thousands of clones, about four fifths of them singletons. The V and J ends lost 0 bases and 9 bases respectively, with 4 bases between them. The CDR3 sequence is 11 residues long. The germline CDR1 and CDR2 sequences are SGDLS and YYNGEE. Treatment denoted: about 20 received Ad26.COV2.S at low or high dose, single or two shots; 5 received placebo; per-sample allocation not given. After the first vaccine or placebo injection, samples were drawn on day 63. As concerns this clone: The antigen is not known. The sample holds other DNA sequences that translate to the same CDR3.

The chain couples TRBV9 to TRBJ2-1; D gene ambiguous. The sequence was collected from a person between 18 and 59 years old who received the Ad26.COV2.S COVID-19 vaccine or a placebo. Sample: peripheral blood, taken in a trial of Ad26.COV2.S vaccine versus placebo. CDR3: CASSVGGEQFF. The CDR3 region has the DNA TGTGCCAGCAGCGTAGGCGGTGAGCAGTTCTTC.